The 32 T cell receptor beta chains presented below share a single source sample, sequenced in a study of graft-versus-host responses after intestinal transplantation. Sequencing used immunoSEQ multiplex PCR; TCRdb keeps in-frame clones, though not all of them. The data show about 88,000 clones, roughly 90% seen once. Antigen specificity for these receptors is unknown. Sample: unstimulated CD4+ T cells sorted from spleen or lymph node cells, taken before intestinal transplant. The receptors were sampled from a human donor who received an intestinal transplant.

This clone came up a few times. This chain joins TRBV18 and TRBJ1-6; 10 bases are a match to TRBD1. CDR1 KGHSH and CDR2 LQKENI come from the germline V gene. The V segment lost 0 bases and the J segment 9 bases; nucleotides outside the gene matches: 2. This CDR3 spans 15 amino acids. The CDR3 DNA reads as TGTGCCAGCTCACCACCCGGACAGGGGGGTTCACCCCTCCACTTT. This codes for CASSPPGQGGSPLHF.

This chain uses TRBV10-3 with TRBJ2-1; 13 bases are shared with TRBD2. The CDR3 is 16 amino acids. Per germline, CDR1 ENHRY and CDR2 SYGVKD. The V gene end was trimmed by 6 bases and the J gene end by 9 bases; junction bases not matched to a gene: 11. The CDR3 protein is CAIRSTSGGALGEQFF. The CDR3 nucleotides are TGTGCCATCAGAAGTACTAGCGGGGGGGCTTTAGGTGAGCAGTTCTTC.

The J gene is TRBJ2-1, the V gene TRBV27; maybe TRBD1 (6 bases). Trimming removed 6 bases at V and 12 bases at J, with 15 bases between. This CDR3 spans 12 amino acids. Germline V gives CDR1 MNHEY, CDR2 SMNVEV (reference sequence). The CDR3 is CASRNRDTRQFF. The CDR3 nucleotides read TGTGCCAGCAGGAACCGGGACACCAGGCAGTTCTTC.

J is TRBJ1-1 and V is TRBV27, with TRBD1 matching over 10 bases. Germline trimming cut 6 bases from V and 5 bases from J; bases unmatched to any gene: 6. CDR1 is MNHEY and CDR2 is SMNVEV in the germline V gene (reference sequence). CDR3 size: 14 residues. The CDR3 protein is CASSRQGAKTEAFF. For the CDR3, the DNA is TGTGCCAGCAGCCGACAGGGGGCGAAGACTGAAGCTTTCTTT.

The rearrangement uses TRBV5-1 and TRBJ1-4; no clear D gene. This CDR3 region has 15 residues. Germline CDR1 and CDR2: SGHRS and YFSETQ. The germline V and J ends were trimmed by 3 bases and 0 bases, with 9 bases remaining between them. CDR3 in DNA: TGCGCCAGCAGCTCCCTAACCTCAACTAATGAAAAACTGTTTTTT. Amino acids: CASSSLTSTNEKLFF.

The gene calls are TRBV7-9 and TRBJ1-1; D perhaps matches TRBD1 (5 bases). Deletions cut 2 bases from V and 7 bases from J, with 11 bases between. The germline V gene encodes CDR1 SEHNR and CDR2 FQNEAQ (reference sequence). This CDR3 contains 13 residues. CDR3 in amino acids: CASSLQGPYEAFF. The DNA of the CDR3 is TGTGCCAGCAGCTTACAGGGCCCGTATGAAGCTTTCTTT. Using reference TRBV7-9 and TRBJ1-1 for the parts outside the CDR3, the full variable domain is DTGVSQNPRHKITKRGQNVTFRCDPISEHNRLYWYRQTLGQGPEFLTYFQNEAQLEKSRLLSDRFSAERPKGSFSTLEIQRTEQGDSAMYLCASSLQGPYEAFFGQGTRLTVV.

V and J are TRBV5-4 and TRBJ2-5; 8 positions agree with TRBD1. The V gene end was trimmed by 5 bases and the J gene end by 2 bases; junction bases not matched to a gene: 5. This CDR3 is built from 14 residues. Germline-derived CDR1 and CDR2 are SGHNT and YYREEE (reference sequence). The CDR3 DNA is TGTGCCAGCAGACTCGGGACAGGACAAGAGACCCAGTACTTC. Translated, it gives CASRLGTGQETQYF. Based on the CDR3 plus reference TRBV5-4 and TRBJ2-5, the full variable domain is ETGVTQSPTHLIKTRGQQVTLRCSSQSGHNTVSWYQQALGQGPQFIFQYYREEENGRGNFPPRFSGLQFPNYSSELNVNALELDDSALYLCASRLGTGQETQYFGPGTRLLVL.

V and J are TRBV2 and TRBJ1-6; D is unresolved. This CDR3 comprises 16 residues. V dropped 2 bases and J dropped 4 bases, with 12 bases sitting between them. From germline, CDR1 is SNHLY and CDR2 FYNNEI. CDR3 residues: CASSESGRVYNSPLHF. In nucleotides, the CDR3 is TGTGCCAGCAGTGAATCGGGGAGGGTATATAATTCACCCCTCCACTTT.

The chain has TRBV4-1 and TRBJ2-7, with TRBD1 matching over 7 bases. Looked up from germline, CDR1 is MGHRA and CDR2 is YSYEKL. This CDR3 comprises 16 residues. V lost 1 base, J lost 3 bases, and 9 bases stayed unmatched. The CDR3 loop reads CASSQAQGSSYYEQYF. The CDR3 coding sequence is TGCGCCAGCAGCCAAGCACAGGGGTCCAGCTACTACGAGCAGTACTTC.

CDR3 region: CASSQDGTNTGELFF. DNA for the CDR3: TGCGCCAGCAGCCAAGATGGGACTAACACCGGGGAGCTGTTTTTT. The V gene is TRBV4-1, the J gene TRBJ2-2; weak D call: TRBD2 (6 bases). There are 15 residues in the CDR3. Germline V gene lookup returns CDR1 MGHRA and CDR2 YSYEKL. V gave up 0 bases and J gave up 2 bases, with 7 bases separating them.

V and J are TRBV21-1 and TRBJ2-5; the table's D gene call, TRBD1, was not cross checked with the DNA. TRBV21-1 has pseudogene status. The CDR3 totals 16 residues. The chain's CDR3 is CAGIKRGDRVKETQYF. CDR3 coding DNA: TGTGCCGGCATCAAGAGGGGGGACAGGGTCAAAGAGACCCAGTACTTC.

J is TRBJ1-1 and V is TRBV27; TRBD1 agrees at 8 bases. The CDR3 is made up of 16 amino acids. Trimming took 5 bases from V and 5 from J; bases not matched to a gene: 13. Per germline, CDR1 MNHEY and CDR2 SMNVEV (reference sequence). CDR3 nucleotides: TGTGCCAGCAGTACAACCCCGGACAGGGCACCGACTGAAGCTTTCTTT. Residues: CASSTTPDRAPTEAFF.

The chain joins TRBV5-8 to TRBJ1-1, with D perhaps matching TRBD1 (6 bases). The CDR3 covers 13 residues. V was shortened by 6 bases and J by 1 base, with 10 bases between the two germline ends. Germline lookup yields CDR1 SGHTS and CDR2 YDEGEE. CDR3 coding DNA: TGTGCCAGCACCAGGGGAAAGAACACTGAAGCTTTCTTT. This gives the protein CASTRGKNTEAFF. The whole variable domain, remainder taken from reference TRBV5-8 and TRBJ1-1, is EAGVTQSPTHLIKTRGQQATLRCSPISGHTSVYWYQQALGLGLQFLLWYDEGEERNRGNFPPRFSGRQFPNYSSELNVNALELEDSALYLCASTRGKNTEAFFGQGTRLTVV.

The CDR3 bases are TGTGCCAGCAGTGAGGGGCCGAACCAAGAGACCCAGTACTTC. Protein sequence: CASSEGPNQETQYF. This chain links TRBV2 with TRBJ2-5; D might be TRBD1 (5 bases). The germline CDR1 and CDR2 sequences are SNHLY and FYNNEI. Trimming removed 3 bases from V and 0 bases from J, with 8 bases in between. The CDR3 spans 14 residues.

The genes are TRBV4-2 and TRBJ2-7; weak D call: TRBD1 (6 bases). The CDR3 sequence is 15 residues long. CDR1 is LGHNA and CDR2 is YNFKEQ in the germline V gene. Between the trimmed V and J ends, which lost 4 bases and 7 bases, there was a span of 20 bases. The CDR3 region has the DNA TGTGCCAGCAGCCGGTTTTCGGGACAAATGGGTGAGCAGTACTTC. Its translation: CASSRFSGQMGEQYF.

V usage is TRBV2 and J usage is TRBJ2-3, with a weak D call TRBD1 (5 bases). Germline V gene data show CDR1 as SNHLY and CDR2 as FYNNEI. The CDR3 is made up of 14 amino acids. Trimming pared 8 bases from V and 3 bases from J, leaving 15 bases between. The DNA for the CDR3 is TGTGCCAGCTGGGGCAGGGAAGGGACAGATACGCAGTATTTT. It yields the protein CASWGREGTDTQYF. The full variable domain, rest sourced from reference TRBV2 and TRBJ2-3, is EPEVTQTPSHQVTQMGQEVILRCVPISNHLYFYWYRQILGQKVEFLVSFYNNEISEKSEIFDDQFSVERPDGSNFTLKIRSTKLEDSAMYFCASWGREGTDTQYFGPGTRLTVL.

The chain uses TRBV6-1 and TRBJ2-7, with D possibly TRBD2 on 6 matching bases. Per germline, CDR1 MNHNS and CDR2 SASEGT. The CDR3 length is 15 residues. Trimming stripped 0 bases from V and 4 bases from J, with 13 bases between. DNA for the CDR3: TGTGCCAGCAGTGAAGCGCCCGGACGGGGGTACGAGCAGTACTTC. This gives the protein CASSEAPGRGYEQYF.

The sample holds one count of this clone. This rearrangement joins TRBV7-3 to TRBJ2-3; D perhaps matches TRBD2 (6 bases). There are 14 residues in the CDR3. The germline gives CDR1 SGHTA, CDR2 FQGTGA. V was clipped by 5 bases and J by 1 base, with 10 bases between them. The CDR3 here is CASSLGGRTDTQYF. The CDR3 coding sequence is TGTGCCAGCAGCCTGGGGGGTCGCACAGATACGCAGTATTTT.

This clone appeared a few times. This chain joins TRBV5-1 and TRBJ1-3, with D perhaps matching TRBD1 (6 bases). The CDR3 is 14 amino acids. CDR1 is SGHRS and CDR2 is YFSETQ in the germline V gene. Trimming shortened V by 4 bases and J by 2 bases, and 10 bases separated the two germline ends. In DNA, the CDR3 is TGCGCCAGCAGCCTACAGGGTACTGGAAACACCATATATTTT. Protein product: CASSLQGTGNTIYF.

The CDR3 DNA is TGTGCCATCACCACCGGGACAAGTGAAGGCTACACCTTC. As protein: CAITTGTSEGYTF. The J gene is TRBJ1-2, the V gene TRBV10-3; a possible D gene is TRBD1 (6 bases). The CDR3 is made up of 13 amino acids. The germline V gene encodes CDR1 ENHRY and CDR2 SYGVKD. Trimming removed 7 bases from V and 8 bases from J, with 17 bases in between.

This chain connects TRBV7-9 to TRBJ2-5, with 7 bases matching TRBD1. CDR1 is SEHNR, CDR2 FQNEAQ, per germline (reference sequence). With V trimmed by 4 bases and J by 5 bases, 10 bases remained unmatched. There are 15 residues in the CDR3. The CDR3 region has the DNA TGTGCCAGCAGCTCACCCCGACAGGGTGGGGAGACCCAGTACTTC. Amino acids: CASSSPRQGGETQYF. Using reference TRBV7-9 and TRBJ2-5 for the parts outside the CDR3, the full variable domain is DTGVSQNPRHKITKRGQNVTFRCDPISEHNRLYWYRQTLGQGPEFLTYFQNEAQLEKSRLLSDRFSAERPKGSFSTLEIQRTEQGDSAMYLCASSSPRQGGETQYFGPGTRLLVL.

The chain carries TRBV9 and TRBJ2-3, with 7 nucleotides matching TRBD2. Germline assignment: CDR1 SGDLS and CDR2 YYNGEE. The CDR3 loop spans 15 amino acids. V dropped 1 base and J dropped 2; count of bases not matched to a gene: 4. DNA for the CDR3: TGTGCCAGCAGCGTATGGGGGGGTCACACAGATACGCAGTATTTT. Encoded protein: CASSVWGGHTDTQYF.

The CDR3 spells CASSPPRALTYEQYF. The CDR3 nucleotides read TGTGCCAGTAGTCCACCCAGGGCCCTTACCTACGAGCAGTACTTC. This chain joins TRBV19 and TRBJ2-7, with D maybe TRBD1 (5 bases). Between the trimmed V and J ends, which lost 5 bases and 2 bases, there was a span of 16 bases. This CDR3 has 15 amino acids. Germline V gene lookup returns CDR1 LNHDA and CDR2 SQIVND (reference sequence). The full variable domain, in which reference TRBV19 and TRBJ2-7 provide the parts outside the CDR3, is DGGITQSPKYLFRKEGQNVTLSCEQNLNHDAMYWYRQDPGQGLRLIYYSQIVNDFQKGDIAEGYSVSREKKESFPLTVTSAQKNPTAFYLCASSPPRALTYEQYFGPGTRLTVT.

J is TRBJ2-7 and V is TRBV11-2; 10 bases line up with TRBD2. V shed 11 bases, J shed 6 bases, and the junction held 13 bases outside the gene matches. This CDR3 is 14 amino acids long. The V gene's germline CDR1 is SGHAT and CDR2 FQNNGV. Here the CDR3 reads CALRPTSGRGEQYF. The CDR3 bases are TGTGCCCTAAGACCGACTAGCGGGCGAGGCGAGCAGTACTTC.

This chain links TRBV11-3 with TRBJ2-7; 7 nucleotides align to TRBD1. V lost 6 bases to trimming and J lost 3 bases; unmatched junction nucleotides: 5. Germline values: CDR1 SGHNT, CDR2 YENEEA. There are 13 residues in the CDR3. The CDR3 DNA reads TGTGCCAGCAGGATAACAGGGGTCTACGAGCAGTACTTC. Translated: CASRITGVYEQYF.

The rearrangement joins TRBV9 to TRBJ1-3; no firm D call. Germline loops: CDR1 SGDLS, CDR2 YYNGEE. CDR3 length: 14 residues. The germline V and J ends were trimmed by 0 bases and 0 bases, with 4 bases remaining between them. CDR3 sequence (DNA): TGTGCCAGCAGCGTAGAGCTCTCTGGAAACACCATATATTTT. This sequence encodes CASSVELSGNTIYF.

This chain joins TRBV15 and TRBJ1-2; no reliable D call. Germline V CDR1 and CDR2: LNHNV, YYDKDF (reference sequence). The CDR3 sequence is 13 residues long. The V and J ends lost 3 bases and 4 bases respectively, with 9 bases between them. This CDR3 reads CATSRRRVYGYTF. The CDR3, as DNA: TGTGCCACCAGCAGGAGACGGGTCTATGGCTACACCTTC.

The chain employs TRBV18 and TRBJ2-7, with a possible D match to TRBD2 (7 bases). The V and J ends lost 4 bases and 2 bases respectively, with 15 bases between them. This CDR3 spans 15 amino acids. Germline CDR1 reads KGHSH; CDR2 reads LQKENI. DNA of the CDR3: TGTGCCAGCTCACATCGGGGGGCCGGGGCCTACGAGCAGTACTTC. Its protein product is CASSHRGAGAYEQYF.

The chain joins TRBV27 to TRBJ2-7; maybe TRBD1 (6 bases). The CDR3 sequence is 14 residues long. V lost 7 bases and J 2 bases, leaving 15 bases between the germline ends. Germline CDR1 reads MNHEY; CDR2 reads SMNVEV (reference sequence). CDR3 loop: CASTQFGGPYEQYF. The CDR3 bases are TGTGCCAGCACCCAGTTTGGGGGCCCCTACGAGCAGTACTTC.

In DNA form, the CDR3 reads TGTGCCAGCAGCTTCGTAGGGACAGGGGGCGAAGAGACCCAGTACTTC. It specifies CASSFVGTGGEETQYF. The gene calls are TRBV5-7 and TRBJ2-5; 12 positions agree with TRBD1. TRBV5-7 is filed as an ORF, its function uncertain. With 2 bases clipped from V and 3 bases from J, the junction kept 5 bases outside the gene matches. The CDR3 is 16 amino acids.

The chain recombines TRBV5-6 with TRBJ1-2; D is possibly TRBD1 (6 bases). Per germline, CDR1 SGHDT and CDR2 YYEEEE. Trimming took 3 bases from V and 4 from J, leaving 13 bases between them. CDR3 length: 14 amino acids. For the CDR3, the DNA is TGTGCCAGCAGCTCCCAGGGACAAGGCTATGGCTACACCTTC. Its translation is CASSSQGQGYGYTF.

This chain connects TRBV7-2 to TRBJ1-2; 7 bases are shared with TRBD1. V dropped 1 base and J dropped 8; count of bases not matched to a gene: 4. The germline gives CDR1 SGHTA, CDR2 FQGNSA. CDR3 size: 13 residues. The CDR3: CASSLVRGLGYTF. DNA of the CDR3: TGTGCCAGCAGCTTAGTAAGGGGGCTAGGCTACACCTTC.